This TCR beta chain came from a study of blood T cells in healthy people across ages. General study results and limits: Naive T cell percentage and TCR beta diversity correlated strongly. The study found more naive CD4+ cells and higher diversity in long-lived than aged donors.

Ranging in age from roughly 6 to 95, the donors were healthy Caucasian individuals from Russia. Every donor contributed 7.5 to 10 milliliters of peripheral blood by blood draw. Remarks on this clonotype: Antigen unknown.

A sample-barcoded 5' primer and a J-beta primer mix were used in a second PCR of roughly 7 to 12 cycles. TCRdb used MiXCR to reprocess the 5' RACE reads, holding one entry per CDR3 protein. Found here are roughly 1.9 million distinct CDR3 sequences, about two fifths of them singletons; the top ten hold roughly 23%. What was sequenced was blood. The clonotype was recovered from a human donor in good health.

The CDR3 DNA reads TGTGCCAGCAGCTTAGCCGAGCGGGGGCGCACAGATACGCAGTATTTT. Translating gives CASSLAERGRTDTQYF. V and J are TRBV7-2 and TRBJ2-3, with 8 bases matching TRBD2. The CDR3 sequence is 16 residues long. CDR1 is SGHTA and CDR2 is FQGNSA in the germline V gene. The trim removed 0 bases at V and 1 base at J, leaving 3 bases unmatched.